Listed below are T cell receptor beta chains from one sample, sequenced in a study of neoadjuvant anti-PD-1 for oral cavity cancer. Profiled with immunoSEQ multiplex PCR; TCRdb holds only in-frame clones, not every one. Among roughly 25,000 clones listed, around a quarter were seen once. Sample: tumor tissue, taken after nivolumab (anti-PD-1) treatment. These receptors were taken from a person between 40 and 85 years old with oral cavity squamous cell carcinoma. Each CDR3 is given without its conserved first and last residue.

V	J	CDR3
TRBV5-4	TRBJ1-2	ASSLVVGGYT
TRBV7-8	TRBJ2-3	ASSFITRDTQY
TRBV5-1	TRBJ2-1	ASSSSGSIYNEQF
TRBV19	TRBJ1-2	ASTYLQGNYGYT
TRBV10-3	TRBJ1-1	AISPQGMNTEAF
TRBV5-6	TRBJ2-7	ASSRGGRDEQY
TRBV7-6	TRBJ2-5	ASSRQLQETQY
TRBV28	TRBJ2-2	ASSPWGGTGELF
TRBV12-5	TRBJ1-5	ASGLASGSLENQPQH
TRBV4-1	TRBJ1-2	ASQPRDRGGYGYT
TRBV25-1	TRBJ2-1	ASRADRGSPNYNEQF
TRBV5-4	TRBJ2-5	ASSTPLGETQY
TRBV18	TRBJ1-2	ASSPRASSNYGYT
TRBV27	TRBJ2-3	ASSLLEEGLAGGPRDTQY
TRBV7-9	TRBJ2-7	ASSLRGQGIHEQY
TRBV6-1	TRBJ2-7	ASSDVGGPSEQY
TRBV7-3	TRBJ2-1	ASSLEGGNYNEQF
TRBV14	TRBJ2-7	ASSQEPGSYEQY
TRBV11-2	TRBJ2-3	ASSLDPLGLAGSTDTQY
TRBV11-2	TRBJ2-7	ASSLNRGNEQY
TRBV5-1	TRBJ2-1	ASSYDSNEQF
TRBV19	TRBJ1-2	ASTRGIVNGYT
TRBV5-4	TRBJ1-5	ASSLYVGSYSNQPQH
TRBV19	TRBJ1-5	ASSIWVRDQPQH
TRBV27	TRBJ1-1	ASSAGWGLPGAF
TRBV28	TRBJ1-3	ASSFEGSSGNTIY
TRBV9	TRBJ2-5	ASSPRFGETQY
TRBV15	TRBJ2-3	ATSREQGRDTQY
TRBV4-1	TRBJ2-7	ASTPRTDSYEQY
TRBV13	TRBJ2-7	ASSLKGGKHYYEQY
TRBV6-4	TRBJ2-3	ASSVDGRSTDTQY
TRBV7-9	TRBJ2-2	ASSLSPSSNTGELF
TRBV2	TRBJ2-1	ASSFKSQF
TRBV5-4	TRBJ2-5	ASSLVRGLGQETQY
TRBV9	TRBJ1-3	ASSALDSFSGNTIY
TRBV30	TRBJ1-6	AWGRLSSYNSPLH
TRBV9	TRBJ2-1	ASSVGGLGLSKTYNEQF